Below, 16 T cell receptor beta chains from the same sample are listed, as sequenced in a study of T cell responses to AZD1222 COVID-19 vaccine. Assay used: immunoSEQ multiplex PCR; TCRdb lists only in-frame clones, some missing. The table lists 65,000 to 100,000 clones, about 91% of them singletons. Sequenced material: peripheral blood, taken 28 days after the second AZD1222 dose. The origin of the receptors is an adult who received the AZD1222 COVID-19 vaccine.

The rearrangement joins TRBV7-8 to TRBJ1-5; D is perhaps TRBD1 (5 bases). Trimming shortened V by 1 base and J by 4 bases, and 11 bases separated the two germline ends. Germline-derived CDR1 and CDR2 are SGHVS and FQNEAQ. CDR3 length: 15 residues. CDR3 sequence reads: CASSLDIRVNQPQHF. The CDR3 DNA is TGTGCCAGCAGCTTAGATATCAGGGTAAATCAGCCCCAGCATTTT.

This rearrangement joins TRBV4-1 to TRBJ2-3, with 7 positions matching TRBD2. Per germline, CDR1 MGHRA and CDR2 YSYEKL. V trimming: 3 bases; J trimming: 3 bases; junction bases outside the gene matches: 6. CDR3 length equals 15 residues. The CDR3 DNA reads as TGCGCCAGCAGCCATGTGACTAGCACGACAGATACGCAGTATTTT. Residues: CASSHVTSTTDTQYF.

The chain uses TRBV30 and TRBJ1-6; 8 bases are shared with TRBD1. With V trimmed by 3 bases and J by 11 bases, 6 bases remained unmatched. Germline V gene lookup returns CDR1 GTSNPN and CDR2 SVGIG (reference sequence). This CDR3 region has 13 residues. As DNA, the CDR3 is TGTGCCTGGAGGGACAGGGTGGGGGCACCCCTCCACTTT. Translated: CAWRDRVGAPLHF. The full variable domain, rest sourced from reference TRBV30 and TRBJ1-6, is SQTIHQWPATLVQPVGSPLSLECTVEGTSNPNLYWYRQAAGRGLQLLFYSVGIGQISSEVPQNLSASRPQDRQFILSSKKLLLSDSGFYLCAWRDRVGAPLHFGNGTRLTVT.

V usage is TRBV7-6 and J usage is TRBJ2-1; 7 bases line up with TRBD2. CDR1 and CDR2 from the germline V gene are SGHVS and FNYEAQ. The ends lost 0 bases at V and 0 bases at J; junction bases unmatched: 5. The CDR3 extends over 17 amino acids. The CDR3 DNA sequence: TGTGCCAGCAGCTTAGCGCCTAGCGGTAGCTCCTACAATGAGCAGTTCTTC. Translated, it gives CASSLAPSGSSYNEQFF.

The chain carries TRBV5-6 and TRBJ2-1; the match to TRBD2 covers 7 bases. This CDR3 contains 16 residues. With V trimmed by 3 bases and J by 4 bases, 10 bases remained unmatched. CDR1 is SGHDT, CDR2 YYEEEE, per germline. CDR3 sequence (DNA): TGTGCCAGCAGCTGGCCCGGGGCGGGAGCATACAATGAGCAGTTCTTC. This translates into CASSWPGAGAYNEQFF. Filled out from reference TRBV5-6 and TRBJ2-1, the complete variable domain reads DAGVTQSPTHLIKTRGQQVTLRCSPKSGHDTVSWYQQALGQGPQFIFQYYEEEERQRGNFPDRFSGHQFPNYSSELNVNALLLGDSALYLCASSWPGAGAYNEQFFGPGTRLTVL.

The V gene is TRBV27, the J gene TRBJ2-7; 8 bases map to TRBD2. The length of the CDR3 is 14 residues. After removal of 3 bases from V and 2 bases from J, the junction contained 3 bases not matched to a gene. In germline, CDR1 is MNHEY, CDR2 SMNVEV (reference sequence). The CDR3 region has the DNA TGTGCCAGCAGTTTCGGCGGGGGGACCTACGAGCAGTACTTC. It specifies CASSFGGGTYEQYF.

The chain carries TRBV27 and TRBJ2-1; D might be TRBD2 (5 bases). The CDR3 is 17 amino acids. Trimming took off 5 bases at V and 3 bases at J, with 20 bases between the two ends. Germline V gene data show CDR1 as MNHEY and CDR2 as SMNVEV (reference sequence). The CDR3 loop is CASSPSRTGTGYNEQFF. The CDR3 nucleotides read TGTGCCAGCAGTCCGTCCCGGACGGGAACTGGCTACAATGAGCAGTTCTTC.

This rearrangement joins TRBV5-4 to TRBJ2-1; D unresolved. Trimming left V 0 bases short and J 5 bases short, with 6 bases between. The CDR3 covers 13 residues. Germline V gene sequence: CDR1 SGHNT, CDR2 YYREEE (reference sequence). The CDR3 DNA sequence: TGTGCCAGCAGCTTGGGGGGTGACAATGAGCAGTTCTTC. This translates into CASSLGGDNEQFF.

In DNA form, the CDR3 reads TGTGCCAGTAGTATCCTAGTAGCAGGCACAGATACGCAGTATTTT. Amino acid sequence: CASSILVAGTDTQYF. V and J are TRBV19 and TRBJ2-3; D not certain. Trimming removed 3 bases at V and 1 base at J, with 11 bases between. The CDR3 spans 15 residues. Germline V CDR1 and CDR2: LNHDA, SQIVND (reference sequence).

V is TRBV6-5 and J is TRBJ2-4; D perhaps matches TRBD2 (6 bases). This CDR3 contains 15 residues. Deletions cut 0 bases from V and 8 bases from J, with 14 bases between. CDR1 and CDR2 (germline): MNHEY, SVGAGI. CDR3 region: CASSYSRLGGDIQYF. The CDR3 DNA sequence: TGTGCCAGCAGTTACTCAAGACTAGGCGGGGACATTCAGTACTTC.

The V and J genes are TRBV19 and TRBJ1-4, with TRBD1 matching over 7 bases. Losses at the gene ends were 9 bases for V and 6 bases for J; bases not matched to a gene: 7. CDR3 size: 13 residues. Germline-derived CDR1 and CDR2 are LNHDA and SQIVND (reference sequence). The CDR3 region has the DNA TGTGCCAGCAAACCTGGGACAGATGAAAAACTGTTTTTT. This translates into CASKPGTDEKLFF.

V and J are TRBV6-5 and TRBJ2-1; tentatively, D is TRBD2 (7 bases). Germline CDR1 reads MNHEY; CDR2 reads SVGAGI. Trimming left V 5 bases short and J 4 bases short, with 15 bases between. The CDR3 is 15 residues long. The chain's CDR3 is CASSKGEGSYNEQFF. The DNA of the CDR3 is TGTGCCAGCAGTAAGGGGGAGGGGAGTTACAATGAGCAGTTCTTC.

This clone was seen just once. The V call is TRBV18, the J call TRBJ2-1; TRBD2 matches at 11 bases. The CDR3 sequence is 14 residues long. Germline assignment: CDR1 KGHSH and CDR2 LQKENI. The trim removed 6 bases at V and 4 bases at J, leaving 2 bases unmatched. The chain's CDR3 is CASSTSGKYNEQFF. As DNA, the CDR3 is TGTGCCAGCTCGACTAGCGGGAAGTACAATGAGCAGTTCTTC.

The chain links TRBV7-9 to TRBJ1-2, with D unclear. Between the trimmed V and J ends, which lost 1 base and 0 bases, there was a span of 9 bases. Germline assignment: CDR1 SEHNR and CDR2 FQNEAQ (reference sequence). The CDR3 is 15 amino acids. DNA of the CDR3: TGTGCCAGCAGCTTAGAGAGGAAAGCTAACTATGGCTACACCTTC. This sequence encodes CASSLERKANYGYTF.

The CDR3 region has the DNA TGTGCCAGCAGCTTATCTCCGGGTGGGGAGACCCAGTACTTC. This gives the protein CASSLSPGGETQYF. The chain couples TRBV11-3 to TRBJ2-5, with D unclear. Trimming cost V 2 bases and J 5 bases, with 12 bases left between them. Germline V gene sequence: CDR1 SGHNT, CDR2 YENEEA. The CDR3 contains 14 residues.

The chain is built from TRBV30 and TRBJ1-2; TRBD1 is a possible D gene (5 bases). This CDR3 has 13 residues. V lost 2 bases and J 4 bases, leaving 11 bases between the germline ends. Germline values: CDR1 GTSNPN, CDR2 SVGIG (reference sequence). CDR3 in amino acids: CAWSTLTAYGYTF. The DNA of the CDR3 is TGTGCCTGGAGTACCTTGACAGCCTATGGCTACACCTTC.